This T cell receptor beta chain was identified in a study of blood T cell repertoires in COVID-19. Trimming shortened V by 1 base and J by 0 bases, and 13 bases separated the two germline ends. The CDR3 contains 17 residues. Per germline, CDR1 SGHNT and CDR2 YENEEA. Original methodology: Reference gene primer amplification gave nucleated cell count estimates. The repertoire was sequenced with immunoSEQ multiplex PCR; TCRdb's copy has only in-frame clones and lacks some. V, J and clone size reflect that table, while D and trimming were determined from the DNA. Here the sample spans tens of thousands of clones, about four fifths being singletons.

The TCR sequence derives from a man aged 70 or older with acute or convalescent COVID-19. The V and J genes are TRBV11-3 and TRBJ2-1, with a possible D match to TRBD1 (5 bases). The sample consisted of peripheral blood. The CDR3 nucleotides read TGTGCCAGCAGCTTAGTTGCAGGGTCGAGCTCCTACAATGAGCAGTTCTTC. Protein product: CASSLVAGSSSYNEQFF.